The T cell receptor beta chain under discussion was sequenced for a study of CD8 T cells in ankylosing spondylitis. This clonotype was counted many times. TCRdb reanalysed the 5' RACE reads using MiXCR and keeps one entry per CDR3 protein. The sample holds some 52,000 distinct CDR3 sequences, 7.4% seen once. Trimming took 7 bases from V and 4 from J, leaving 13 bases between them. This CDR3 is 12 amino acids long. Germline CDR1 is SQVTM and CDR2 is ANQGSEA. The receptor's source is a female donor with ankylosing spondylitis or in good health (not recorded which). Sequenced material: blood, either unsorted or a sorted T cell fraction (not recorded which). The gene calls are TRBV29-1 and TRBJ1-1; tentative D call: TRBD1 (6 bases). The CDR3 sequence: CSARGGVTEAFF. CDR3 nucleotides: TGCAGCGCCCGGGGGGGCGTCACTGAAGCTTTCTTT.